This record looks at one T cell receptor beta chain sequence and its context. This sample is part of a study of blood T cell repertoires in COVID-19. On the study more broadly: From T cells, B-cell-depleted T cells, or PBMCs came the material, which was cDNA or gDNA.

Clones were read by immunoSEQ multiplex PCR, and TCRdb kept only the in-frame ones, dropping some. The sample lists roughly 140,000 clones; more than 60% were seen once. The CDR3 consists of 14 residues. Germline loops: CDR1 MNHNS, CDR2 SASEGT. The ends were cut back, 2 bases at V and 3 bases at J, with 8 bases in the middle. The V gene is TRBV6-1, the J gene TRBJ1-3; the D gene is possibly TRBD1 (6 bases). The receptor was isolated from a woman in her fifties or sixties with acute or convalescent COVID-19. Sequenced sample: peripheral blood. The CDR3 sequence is CASSERGHGNTIYF. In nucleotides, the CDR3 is TGTGCCAGCAGTGAAAGGGGACATGGAAACACCATATATTTT.